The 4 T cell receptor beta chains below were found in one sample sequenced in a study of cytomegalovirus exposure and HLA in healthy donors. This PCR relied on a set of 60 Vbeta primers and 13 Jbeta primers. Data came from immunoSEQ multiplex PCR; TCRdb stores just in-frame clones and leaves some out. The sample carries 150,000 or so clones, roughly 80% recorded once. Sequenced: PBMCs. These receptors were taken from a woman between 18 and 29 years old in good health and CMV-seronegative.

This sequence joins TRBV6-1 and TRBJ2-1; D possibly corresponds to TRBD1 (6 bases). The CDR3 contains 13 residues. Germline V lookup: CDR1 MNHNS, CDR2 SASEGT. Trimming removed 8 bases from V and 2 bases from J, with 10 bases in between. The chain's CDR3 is CASRRDTYNEQFF. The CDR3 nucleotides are TGTGCCAGCCGCCGGGACACCTACAATGAGCAGTTCTTC.

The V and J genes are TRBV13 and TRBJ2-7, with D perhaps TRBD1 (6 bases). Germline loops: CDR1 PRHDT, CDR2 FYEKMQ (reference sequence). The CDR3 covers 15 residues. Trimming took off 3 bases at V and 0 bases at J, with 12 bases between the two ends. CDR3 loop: CASSLGARSSYEQYF. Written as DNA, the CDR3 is TGTGCCAGCAGCTTGGGGGCCCGTAGCTCCTACGAGCAGTACTTC.

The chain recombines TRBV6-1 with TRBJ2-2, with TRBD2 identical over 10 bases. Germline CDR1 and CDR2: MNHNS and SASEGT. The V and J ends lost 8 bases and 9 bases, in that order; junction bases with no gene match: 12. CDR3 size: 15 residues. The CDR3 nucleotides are TGTGCCAGCCTCACTAGCGGGAAGGGAATCCGGGAGCTGTTTTTT. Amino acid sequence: CASLTSGKGIRELFF.

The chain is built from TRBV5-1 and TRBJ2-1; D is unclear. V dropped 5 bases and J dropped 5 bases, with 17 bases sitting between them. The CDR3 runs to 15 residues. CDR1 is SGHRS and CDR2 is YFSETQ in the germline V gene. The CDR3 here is CASRVKFQVDNEQFF. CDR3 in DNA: TGCGCCAGCAGGGTAAAATTCCAGGTGGACAATGAGCAGTTCTTC.